This is a list of T cell receptor beta chains from one sample in a study of blood T cell repertoires in COVID-19. Method: immunoSEQ multiplex PCR; TCRdb's copy keeps in-frame clones and lacks some. Here the sample spans some 270,000 clones, 70% to 90% being singletons. Source material: PBMCs or T cells enriched from blood (not recorded which). The receptors shown here come from a woman aged 25 to 39 who had recovered from COVID-19. The conserved cysteine and the conserved F or W are not part of the CDR3 here. The order of the fields is V gene, J gene, CDR3 protein.

>TRBV7-9|TRBJ2-7
ASSRLTPGQGFHEQY
>TRBV27|TRBJ1-6
ASSSRGGSNSPLH
>TRBV27|TRBJ2-7
ASSGAGGVYEQY
>TRBV30|TRBJ1-5
AWGPGSNQPQH
>TRBV27|TRBJ2-5
ASRRGQGAGETQY
>TRBV4-2|TRBJ2-3
ASSQGSSGGVDTQY
>TRBV2|TRBJ1-1
ASRTQGGTEAF
>TRBV2|TRBJ1-2
ASSEVGGQGSIYGYT
>TRBV27|TRBJ2-7
ASSFNGGINEQY
>TRBV10-3|TRBJ2-7
AISERVGYEQY
>TRBV28|TRBJ1-2
ASSVVTGTDYGYT
>TRBV6-5|TRBJ2-7
ASSYFGQGYYEQY
>TRBV3-1/TRBV3-2|TRBJ2-7
ASSQSEYRQY
>TRBV28|TRBJ2-7
ASSLSGRAYEQY
>TRBV21-1|TRBJ1-1
ASSKAKDRGMNTEAF
>TRBV18|TRBJ1-2
ASSPSRTANYGYT
>TRBV6-1|TRBJ2-1
ASSEKSGGANEQF
>TRBV6-5|TRBJ1-4
ASSYGQGVQKLF
>TRBV6-5|TRBJ2-1
ASSYSGHQGGNEQF
>TRBV10-3|TRBJ2-7
AISDGSPPRGSYEQY
>TRBV11-2|TRBJ1-1
ASSFNDGGTEAF
>TRBV6-4|TRBJ2-1
ASSEGAESHNEQF
>TRBV7-9|TRBJ1-2
ASSLVGQGASNYGYT
>TRBV7-8|TRBJ1-6
ASRRDRGQRSPLH
>TRBV19|TRBJ1-1
ASGTAYTEAF
>TRBV7-8|TRBJ1-5
ATGGRNQPQH
>TRBV7-9|TRBJ2-7
ASVQGYEQY
>TRBV5-1|TRBJ1-4
ASTLRGTGNEKLF
>TRBV19|TRBJ2-7
ASSLGRGMGEQY
>TRBV15|TRBJ2-5
ATSRGSGPLGETQY
>TRBV5-6|TRBJ2-6
ASTPGQEPGANVLT
>TRBV19|TRBJ2-7
ASSPTTRAGGEIYEQY
>TRBV29-1|TRBJ2-3
SVEGDWDRFTDTQY
>TRBV11-2|TRBJ1-4
ASSLVVRKLF
>TRBV11-2|TRBJ1-1
ASSFPGQSPEAF